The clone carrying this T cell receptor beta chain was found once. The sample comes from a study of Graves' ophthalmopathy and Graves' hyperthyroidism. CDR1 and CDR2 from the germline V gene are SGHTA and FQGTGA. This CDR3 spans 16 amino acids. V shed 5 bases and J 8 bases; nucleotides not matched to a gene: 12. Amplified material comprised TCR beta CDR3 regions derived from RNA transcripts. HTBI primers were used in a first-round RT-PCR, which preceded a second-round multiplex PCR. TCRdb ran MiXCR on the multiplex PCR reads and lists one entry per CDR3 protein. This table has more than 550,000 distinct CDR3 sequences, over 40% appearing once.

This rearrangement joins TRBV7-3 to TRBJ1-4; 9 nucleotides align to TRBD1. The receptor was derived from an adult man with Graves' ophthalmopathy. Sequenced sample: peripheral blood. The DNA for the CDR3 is TGTGCCAGCAGCCGAAGTCCCGGGACAGGGCAAGAAAAACTGTTTTTT. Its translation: CASSRSPGTGQEKLFF.